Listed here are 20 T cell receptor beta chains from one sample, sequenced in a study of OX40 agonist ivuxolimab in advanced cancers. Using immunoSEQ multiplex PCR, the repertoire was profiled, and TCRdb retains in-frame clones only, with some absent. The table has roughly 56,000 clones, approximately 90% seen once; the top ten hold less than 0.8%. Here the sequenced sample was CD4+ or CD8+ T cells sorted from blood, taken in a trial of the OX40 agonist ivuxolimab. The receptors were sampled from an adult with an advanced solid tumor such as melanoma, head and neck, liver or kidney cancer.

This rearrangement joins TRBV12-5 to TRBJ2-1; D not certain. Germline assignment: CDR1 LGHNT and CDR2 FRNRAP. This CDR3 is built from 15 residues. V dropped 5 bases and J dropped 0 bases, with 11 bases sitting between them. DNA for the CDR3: TGTGCTAGTGGTACGGGTCATAGCTCCTACAATGAGCAGTTCTTC. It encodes CASGTGHSSYNEQFF. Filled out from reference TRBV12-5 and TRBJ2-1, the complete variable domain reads DARVTQTPRHKVTEMGQEVTMRCQPILGHNTVFWYRQTMMQGLELLAYFRNRAPLDDSGMPKDRFSAEMPDATLATLKIQPSEPRDSAVYFCASGTGHSSYNEQFFGPGTRLTVL.

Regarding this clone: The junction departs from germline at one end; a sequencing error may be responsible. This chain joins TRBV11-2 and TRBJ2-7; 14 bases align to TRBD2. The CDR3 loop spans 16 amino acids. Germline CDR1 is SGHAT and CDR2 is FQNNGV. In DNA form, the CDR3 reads TGTGCCAGCAGCTTAGGACTAGCGGGAGGGCTGCACCTTCCGGAATTC. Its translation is CASSLGLAGGLHLPEF.

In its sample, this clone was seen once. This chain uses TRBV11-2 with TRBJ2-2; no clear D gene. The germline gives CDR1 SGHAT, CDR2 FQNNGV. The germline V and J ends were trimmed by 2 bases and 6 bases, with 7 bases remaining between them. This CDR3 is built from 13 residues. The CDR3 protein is CASSLFAAGELFF. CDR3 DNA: TGTGCCAGCAGCTTATTTGCGGCCGGGGAGCTGTTTTTT.

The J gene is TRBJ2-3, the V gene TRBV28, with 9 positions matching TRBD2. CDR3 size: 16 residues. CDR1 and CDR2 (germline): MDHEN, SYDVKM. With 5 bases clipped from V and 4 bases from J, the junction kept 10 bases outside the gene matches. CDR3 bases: TGTGCCAGCAGTCCCCGACTAGCGGAGTTCTCAGATACGCAGTATTTT. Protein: CASSPRLAEFSDTQYF.

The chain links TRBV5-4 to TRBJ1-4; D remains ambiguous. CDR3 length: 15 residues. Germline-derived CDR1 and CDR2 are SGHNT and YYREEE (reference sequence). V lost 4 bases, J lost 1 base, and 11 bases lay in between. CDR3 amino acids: CASSLLRVTNEKLFF. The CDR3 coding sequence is TGTGCCAGCAGCCTCCTAAGGGTAACTAATGAAAAACTGTTTTTT.

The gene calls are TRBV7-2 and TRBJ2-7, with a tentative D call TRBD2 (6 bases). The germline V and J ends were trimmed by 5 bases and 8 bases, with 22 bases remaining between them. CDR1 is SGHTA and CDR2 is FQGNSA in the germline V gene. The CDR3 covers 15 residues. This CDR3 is CASSNTGTHSSKQYF. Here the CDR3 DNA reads TGTGCCAGCAGCAACACCGGGACTCACTCAAGCAAGCAGTACTTC.

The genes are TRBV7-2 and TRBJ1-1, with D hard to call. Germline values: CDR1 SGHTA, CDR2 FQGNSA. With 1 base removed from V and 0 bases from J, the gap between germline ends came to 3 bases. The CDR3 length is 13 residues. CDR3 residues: CASSLEVNTEAFF. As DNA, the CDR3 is TGTGCCAGCAGCTTAGAGGTGAACACTGAAGCTTTCTTT.

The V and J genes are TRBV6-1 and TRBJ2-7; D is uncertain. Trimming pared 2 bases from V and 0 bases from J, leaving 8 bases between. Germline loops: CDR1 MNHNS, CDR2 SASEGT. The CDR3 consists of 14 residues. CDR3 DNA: TGTGCCAGCAGTGAATCGGGCGACTCCTACGAGCAGTACTTC. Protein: CASSESGDSYEQYF.

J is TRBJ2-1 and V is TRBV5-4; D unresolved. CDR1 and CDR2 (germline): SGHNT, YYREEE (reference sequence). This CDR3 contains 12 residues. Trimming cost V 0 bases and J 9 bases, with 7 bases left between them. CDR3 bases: TGTGCCAGCAGCTTGGCGGCAGGTGAGCAGTTCTTC. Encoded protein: CASSLAAGEQFF.

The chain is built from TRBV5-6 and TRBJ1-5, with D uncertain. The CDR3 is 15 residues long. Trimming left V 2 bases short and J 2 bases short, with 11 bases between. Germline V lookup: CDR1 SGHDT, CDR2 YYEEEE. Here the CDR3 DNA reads TGTGCCAGCAGCTTTTCCACTGGGGGCAATCAGCCCCAGCATTTT. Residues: CASSFSTGGNQPQHF.

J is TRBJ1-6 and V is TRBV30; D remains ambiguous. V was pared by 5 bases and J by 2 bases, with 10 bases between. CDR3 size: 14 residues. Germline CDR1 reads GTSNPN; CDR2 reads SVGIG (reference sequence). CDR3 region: CAWQGNAYNSPLHF. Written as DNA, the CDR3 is TGTGCCTGGCAAGGGAACGCCTATAATTCACCCCTCCACTTT.

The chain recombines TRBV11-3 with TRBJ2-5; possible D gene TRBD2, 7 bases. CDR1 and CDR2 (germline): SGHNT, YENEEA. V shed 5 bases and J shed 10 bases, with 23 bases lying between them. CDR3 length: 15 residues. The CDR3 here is CASSPKGGAPGSQYF. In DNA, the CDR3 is TGTGCCAGCAGCCCCAAGGGGGGGGCCCCAGGGAGCCAGTACTTC.

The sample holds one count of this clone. CDR3 nucleotide sequence: TGCGCCAGCAGCTTGGCTAGCGGGAGGCAAGAGACCCAGTACTTC. Translated: CASSLASGRQETQYF. This sequence joins TRBV5-1 and TRBJ2-5; TRBD2 matches at 11 bases. This CDR3 is 15 amino acids long. The V segment lost 0 bases and the J segment 2 bases; nucleotides outside the gene matches: 0. The germline gives CDR1 SGHRS, CDR2 YFSETQ. Together with reference TRBV5-1 and TRBJ2-5, the CDR3 gives the full variable domain: KAGVTQTPRYLIKTRGQQVTLSCSPISGHRSVSWYQQTPGQGLQFLFEYFSETQRNKGNFPGRFSGRQFSNSRSEMNVSTLELGDSALYLCASSLASGRQETQYFGPGTRLLVL.

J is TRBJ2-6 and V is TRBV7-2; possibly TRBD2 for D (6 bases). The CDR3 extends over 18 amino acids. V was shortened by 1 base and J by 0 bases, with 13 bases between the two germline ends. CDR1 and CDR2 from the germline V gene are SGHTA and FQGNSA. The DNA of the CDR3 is TGTGCCAGCAGCTTAGGGGTAGCGGAGTTCTCTGGGGCCAACGTCCTGACTTTC. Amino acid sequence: CASSLGVAEFSGANVLTF. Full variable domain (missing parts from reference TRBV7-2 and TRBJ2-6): GAGVSQSPSNKVTEKGKDVELRCDPISGHTALYWYRQSLGQGLEFLIYFQGNSAPDKSGLPSDRFSAERTGGSVSTLTIQRTQQEDSAVYLCASSLGVAEFSGANVLTFGAGSRLTVL.

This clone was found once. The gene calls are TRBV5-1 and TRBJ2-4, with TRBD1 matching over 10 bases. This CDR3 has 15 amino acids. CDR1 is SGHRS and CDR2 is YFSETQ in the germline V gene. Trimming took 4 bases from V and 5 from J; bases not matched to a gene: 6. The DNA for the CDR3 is TGCGCCAGCAGCCAAGCCGGGACAGGGGAAAACATTCAGTACTTC. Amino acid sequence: CASSQAGTGENIQYF.

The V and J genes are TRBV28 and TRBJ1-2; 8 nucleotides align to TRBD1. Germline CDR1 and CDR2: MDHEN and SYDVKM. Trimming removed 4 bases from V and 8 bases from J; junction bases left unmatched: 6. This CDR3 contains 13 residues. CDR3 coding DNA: TGTGCCAGCAGTTCAGGGGGCGCATGGGGCTACACCTTC. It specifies CASSSGGAWGYTF.

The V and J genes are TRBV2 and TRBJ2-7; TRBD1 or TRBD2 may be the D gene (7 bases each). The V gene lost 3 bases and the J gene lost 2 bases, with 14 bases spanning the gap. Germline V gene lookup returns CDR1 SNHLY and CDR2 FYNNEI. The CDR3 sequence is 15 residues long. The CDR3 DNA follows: TGTGCCAGCAGTGATGGGGGGGACAGACCCTACGAGCAGTACTTC. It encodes CASSDGGDRPYEQYF.

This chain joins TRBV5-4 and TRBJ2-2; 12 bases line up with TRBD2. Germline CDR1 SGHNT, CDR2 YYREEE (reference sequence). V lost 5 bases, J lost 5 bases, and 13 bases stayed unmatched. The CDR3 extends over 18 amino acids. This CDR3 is CASRYGLAGTLGTGELFF. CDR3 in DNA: TGTGCCAGCAGATATGGACTAGCGGGGACCCTGGGGACCGGGGAGCTGTTTTTT.

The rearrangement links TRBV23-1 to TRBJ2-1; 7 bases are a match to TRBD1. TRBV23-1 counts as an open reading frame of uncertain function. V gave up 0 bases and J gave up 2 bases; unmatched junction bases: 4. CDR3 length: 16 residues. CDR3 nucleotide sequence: TGCGCCAGCAGTCAATCGAAAGGGGGCCCCTACAATGAGCAGTTCTTC. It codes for CASSQSKGGPYNEQFF.

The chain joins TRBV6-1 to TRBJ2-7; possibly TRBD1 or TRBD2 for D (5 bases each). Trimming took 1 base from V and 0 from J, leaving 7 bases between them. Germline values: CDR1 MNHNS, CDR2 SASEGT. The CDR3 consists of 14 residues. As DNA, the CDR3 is TGTGCCAGCAGTGAAGTCGGGACCTCCTACGAGCAGTACTTC. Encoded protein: CASSEVGTSYEQYF.